A selection of T cell receptor beta chains follows, all from one sample in a study of PD-L1 blockade in urothelial cancer. Generated by immunoSEQ multiplex PCR, the TCRdb table keeps only in-frame clones and is missing some. The profile shows under 90,000 clones, 85% to 95% of them singletons. Sample: PBMCs, taken around atezolizumab (anti-PD-L1) treatment. The receptors originated from a man in his 60s with urothelial cancer. The CDR3 runs from the conserved cysteine through the conserved F or W. Fields, in order: V gene, J gene, D gene, clone size, CDR3 DNA, CDR3 protein. A D gene is named only where the DNA matches it firmly. Rows may omit the clone size; those that give it use once, few, many or a size class.

V gene: TRBV5-1
J gene: TRBJ1-2
D gene: -
clone size: -
CDR3 DNA: TGCGCCAGCAGCTTTACAGGGACGACGAACTATGGCTACACCTTC
CDR3 protein: CASSFTGTTNYGYTF

V gene: TRBV6-5
J gene: TRBJ2-7
D gene: -
clone size: -
CDR3 DNA: TGTGCCAGCAGTTACTCGATAGAGGGATGGCAGTACTTC
CDR3 protein: CASSYSIEGWQYF

V gene: TRBV28
J gene: TRBJ2-1
D gene: TRBD1
clone size: -
CDR3 DNA: TGTGCCAGCAGTAGGACAGGAATAGACAATGAGCAGTTCTTC
CDR3 protein: CASSRTGIDNEQFF

V gene: TRBV30
J gene: TRBJ1-4
D gene: -
clone size: -
CDR3 DNA: TGTGCCTGGAGTGTCTCAACTGGTACTAATGAAAAACTGTTTTTT
CDR3 protein: CAWSVSTGTNEKLFF

V gene: TRBV5-5
J gene: TRBJ1-1
D gene: -
clone size: -
CDR3 DNA: TGTGCCAGCAGCCCTGACCATCTAGGGGACACTGAAGCTTTCTTT
CDR3 protein: CASSPDHLGDTEAFF

V gene: TRBV19
J gene: TRBJ2-2
D gene: TRBD1
clone size: -
CDR3 DNA: TGTGCCAGTAGTATAGCCTCCGGGACAGGCGTGGCCGGGGAGCTGTTTTTT
CDR3 protein: CASSIASGTGVAGELFF

V gene: TRBV18
J gene: TRBJ1-2
D gene: TRBD1
clone size: -
CDR3 DNA: TGTGCCAGCTCAGAGACCGGGACAGGGGACGGCTACACCTTC
CDR3 protein: CASSETGTGDGYTF

V gene: TRBV4-3
J gene: TRBJ2-3
D gene: -
clone size: -
CDR3 DNA: TGCGCCAGCAGCCAGGGGGGTGGGGATACAGATACGCAGTATTTT
CDR3 protein: CASSQGGGDTDTQYF

V gene: TRBV30
J gene: TRBJ1-6
D gene: -
clone size: few
CDR3 DNA: TGTGCCTGGAGTGTAGGAGGCGGTTCACCCCTCCACTTT
CDR3 protein: CAWSVGGGSPLHF

V gene: TRBV10-1
J gene: TRBJ1-2
D gene: -
clone size: -
CDR3 DNA: TGCGCCAGCAGTGAGGCGGCAGGGTATGGCTACACCTTC
CDR3 protein: CASSEAAGYGYTF

V gene: TRBV6-1
J gene: TRBJ2-7
D gene: TRBD2
clone size: -
CDR3 DNA: TGTGCCAGCAGACCCGGGACTAGCTCTTACGAGCAGTACTTC
CDR3 protein: CASRPGTSSYEQYF

V gene: TRBV4-2
J gene: TRBJ2-3
D gene: TRBD2
clone size: -
CDR3 DNA: TGTGCCAGCAGCCAAGCGATCCTAGCGGGAGGGACAGATACGCAGTATTTT
CDR3 protein: CASSQAILAGGTDTQYF

V gene: TRBV7-2
J gene: TRBJ2-5
D gene: -
clone size: -
CDR3 DNA: TGTGCCAGCAGCCTTAATGGAGCGGGCATAGGGGAGACCCAGTACTTC
CDR3 protein: CASSLNGAGIGETQYF

V gene: TRBV19
J gene: TRBJ1-1
D gene: -
clone size: -
CDR3 DNA: TGTGCCAGTAGTATAGAGCCTACAGGGTTTATGAACACTGAAGCTTTCTTT
CDR3 protein: CASSIEPTGFMNTEAFF

V gene: TRBV4-2
J gene: TRBJ2-5
D gene: -
clone size: -
CDR3 DNA: TGTGCCAGCAGCCAAGAAGCACGTCAAGAGACCCAGTACTTC
CDR3 protein: CASSQEARQETQYF

V gene: TRBV28
J gene: TRBJ2-7
D gene: TRBD2
clone size: -
CDR3 DNA: TGTGCCAGCAGTTTCCTAGCGGGAGTTTACGAGCAGTACTTC
CDR3 protein: CASSFLAGVYEQYF

V gene: TRBV6-6
J gene: TRBJ2-5
D gene: TRBD2
clone size: -
CDR3 DNA: TGTGCCAGCAGGCGGGGGGACTGGGGGGAGACCCAGTACTTC
CDR3 protein: CASRRGDWGETQYF

V gene: TRBV7-2
J gene: TRBJ2-1
D gene: TRBD2
clone size: -
CDR3 DNA: TGTGCCAGCAGCCCAGGACTAGCGGGAGGGGTTGAGCAGTTCTTC
CDR3 protein: CASSPGLAGGVEQFF

V gene: TRBV9
J gene: TRBJ2-2
D gene: TRBD1
clone size: -
CDR3 DNA: TGTGCCAGCAGTTTGGGGACAGGGACCGACACCGGGGAGCTGTTTTTT
CDR3 protein: CASSLGTGTDTGELFF

V gene: TRBV10-1
J gene: TRBJ2-2
D gene: TRBD1
clone size: -
CDR3 DNA: TGCGCCAGCAGTCCAACAGGGGCCGGGGAGCTGTTTTTT
CDR3 protein: CASSPTGAGELFF

V gene: TRBV28
J gene: TRBJ1-3
D gene: -
clone size: -
CDR3 DNA: TGTGCCAGCAGTTTATGGGGCAGTGGAAACACCATATATTTT
CDR3 protein: CASSLWGSGNTIYF

V gene: TRBV27
J gene: TRBJ2-2
D gene: TRBD2
clone size: once
CDR3 DNA: TGTGCCAGCAGCCGCGGGGGTTTAAACACCGGGGAGCTGTTTTTT
CDR3 protein: CASSRGGLNTGELFF

V gene: TRBV25-1
J gene: TRBJ2-2
D gene: -
clone size: once
CDR3 DNA: TGTGCCAGCAGTCCGGCAGGGGCGGTCACCGGGGAGCTGTTTTTT
CDR3 protein: CASSPAGAVTGELFF

V gene: TRBV12-2
J gene: TRBJ1-5
D gene: -
clone size: -
CDR3 DNA: TGTGCAAGTCGCCCCCCGAATTGGATTCGAACAGGGTTGCGCAATCAGCCCCAGCATTTT
CDR3 protein: CASRPPNWIRTGLRNQPQHF

V gene: TRBV27
J gene: TRBJ1-2
D gene: TRBD1
clone size: -
CDR3 DNA: TGTGCCAGCAGCAGCCGGGACAGGATTCAAAGCGACTATGGCTACACCTTC
CDR3 protein: CASSSRDRIQSDYGYTF

V gene: TRBV5-6
J gene: TRBJ2-1
D gene: TRBD2
clone size: once
CDR3 DNA: TGTGCCAGCAGCTCACCGCTAGCGGGGGACTACAATGAGCAGTTCTTC
CDR3 protein: CASSSPLAGDYNEQFF

V gene: TRBV7-2
J gene: TRBJ2-7
D gene: -
clone size: -
CDR3 DNA: TGTGCCAGCAGCTTAGCCCAGGACAGTCACTCCTACGAGCAGTACTTC
CDR3 protein: CASSLAQDSHSYEQYF

V gene: TRBV27
J gene: TRBJ2-7
D gene: TRBD2
clone size: -
CDR3 DNA: TGTGCCAGCAGACGGACTAGCGGGAGTCCCGAGCAGTACTTC
CDR3 protein: CASRRTSGSPEQYF

V gene: TRBV30
J gene: TRBJ2-3
D gene: TRBD2
clone size: -
CDR3 DNA: TGTGCCTGGAGTGTAACCGGAATCGGAGTAAGAGCGGGGGGGGACACAGATACGCAGTATTTT
CDR3 protein: CAWSVTGIGVRAGGDTDTQYF

V gene: TRBV4-3
J gene: TRBJ2-3
D gene: TRBD2
clone size: -
CDR3 DNA: TGCGCCAGCAGCCCAGGAGAAGCCGGGGGGTACACAGATACGCAGTATTTT
CDR3 protein: CASSPGEAGGYTDTQYF

V gene: TRBV9
J gene: TRBJ2-1
D gene: TRBD2
clone size: -
CDR3 DNA: TGTGCCAGCAGCCCACTAGCGGGATCCTACAATGAGCAGTTCTTC
CDR3 protein: CASSPLAGSYNEQFF

V gene: TRBV5-1
J gene: TRBJ2-7
D gene: TRBD2
clone size: -
CDR3 DNA: TGCGCCAGCAGCAAGGGGACTAGCGGGGGCTCCTACGAGCAGTACTTC
CDR3 protein: CASSKGTSGGSYEQYF

V gene: TRBV2
J gene: TRBJ1-1
D gene: -
clone size: -
CDR3 DNA: TGTGCCAGCAGCAGGGGTGCCGTGAACACTGAAGCTTTCTTT
CDR3 protein: CASSRGAVNTEAFF

V gene: TRBV4-3
J gene: TRBJ2-1
D gene: -
clone size: -
CDR3 DNA: TGCGCCAGCAGCCAAGATCGCTCCTACAATGAGCAGTTCTTC
CDR3 protein: CASSQDRSYNEQFF

V gene: TRBV29-1
J gene: TRBJ2-3
D gene: TRBD2
clone size: -
CDR3 DNA: TGCAGCGGTATCGTGACTAGCGGGTGGTTGGCAGATACGCAGTATTTT
CDR3 protein: CSGIVTSGWLADTQYF

V gene: TRBV29-1
J gene: TRBJ2-2
D gene: -
clone size: -
CDR3 DNA: TGCAGCGGAGGTCCGCACACCGGGGAGCTGTTTTTT
CDR3 protein: CSGGPHTGELFF

V gene: TRBV9
J gene: TRBJ2-2
D gene: TRBD2
clone size: -
CDR3 DNA: TGTGCCAGCAGCGTATTAAGCCTAGCGGGTAACACCGGGGAGCTGTTTTTT
CDR3 protein: CASSVLSLAGNTGELFF

V gene: TRBV30
J gene: TRBJ1-1
D gene: -
clone size: -
CDR3 DNA: TGTGCCTGGAGTCGTATAGGGGCTTACACTGAAGCTTTCTTT
CDR3 protein: CAWSRIGAYTEAFF

V gene: TRBV27
J gene: TRBJ1-5
D gene: -
clone size: -
CDR3 DNA: TGTGCCAGCAGTTTGGAGGGTTATCAGCCCCAGCATTTT
CDR3 protein: CASSLEGYQPQHF

V gene: TRBV29-1
J gene: TRBJ1-4
D gene: -
clone size: -
CDR3 DNA: TGCAGCGTTGACGGACAGAGTAGCGAAAAACTGTTTTTT
CDR3 protein: CSVDGQSSEKLFF

V gene: TRBV9
J gene: TRBJ2-3
D gene: -
clone size: -
CDR3 DNA: TGTGCCAGCAGCACTGGCACAGATACGCAGTATTTT
CDR3 protein: CASSTGTDTQYF

V gene: TRBV5-5
J gene: TRBJ2-5
D gene: TRBD1
clone size: -
CDR3 DNA: TGTGCCAGCAGCTGGGCACAGGGGAGCGAGACCCAGTACTTC
CDR3 protein: CASSWAQGSETQYF

V gene: TRBV6-5
J gene: TRBJ1-2
D gene: -
clone size: once
CDR3 DNA: TGTGCCAGCAGAGGGACATCAAACTATGGCTACACCTTC
CDR3 protein: CASRGTSNYGYTF

V gene: TRBV6-1
J gene: TRBJ1-2
D gene: TRBD1
clone size: -
CDR3 DNA: TGTGCCAGCAGTGTGCAGGGGGACTATGGCTACACCTTC
CDR3 protein: CASSVQGDYGYTF

V gene: TRBV30
J gene: TRBJ1-6
D gene: TRBD1
clone size: -
CDR3 DNA: TGTGCCTGGACACAGGGGGGAAATTCACCCCTCCACTTT
CDR3 protein: CAWTQGGNSPLHF

V gene: TRBV19
J gene: TRBJ1-5
D gene: -
clone size: -
CDR3 DNA: TGTGCCAGTAGTAGGGGTTTTAGGAGGAACGATCAGCCCCAGCATTTT
CDR3 protein: CASSRGFRRNDQPQHF

V gene: TRBV6-1
J gene: TRBJ2-7
D gene: -
clone size: -
CDR3 DNA: TGTGCCAGCAGTGAACTAGTCGGGGACTACGAGCAGTACTTC
CDR3 protein: CASSELVGDYEQYF

V gene: TRBV7-2
J gene: TRBJ2-3
D gene: TRBD2
clone size: -
CDR3 DNA: TGTGCCAGCAGCCAGCAGCGGGGGACCAGCACAGATACGCAGTATTTT
CDR3 protein: CASSQQRGTSTDTQYF

V gene: TRBV2
J gene: TRBJ2-1
D gene: TRBD2
clone size: -
CDR3 DNA: TGTGCCAGCAGTGAGGTTAGCGGGAGTTACAATGAGCAGTTCTTC
CDR3 protein: CASSEVSGSYNEQFF

V gene: TRBV5-1
J gene: TRBJ1-4
D gene: TRBD1
clone size: -
CDR3 DNA: TGCGCCAGCAGCTTGTCACCAGGGGGAACTAATGAAAAACTGTTTTTT
CDR3 protein: CASSLSPGGTNEKLFF

V gene: TRBV7-8
J gene: TRBJ2-5
D gene: TRBD2
clone size: -
CDR3 DNA: TGTGCCAGCAGTCCCTCTGGGGGGGTGCAAGAGACCCAGTACTTC
CDR3 protein: CASSPSGGVQETQYF

V gene: TRBV30
J gene: TRBJ2-7
D gene: TRBD1
clone size: -
CDR3 DNA: TGTGCCTGGAAGGACAGGGGCGCCTACGAGCAGTACTTC
CDR3 protein: CAWKDRGAYEQYF